The rows below give T cell receptor beta chains drawn from one sample of a study of spatial heterogeneity in lung cancer. TCRdb re-analysed the 5' RACE reads in MiXCR, keeping a single row per CDR3 protein. The sample records about 28,000 distinct CDR3 sequences, 8.4% being singletons. The source material was PBMCs, sampled at surgery. Receptors originate from a female donor with early-stage non-small cell lung cancer. CDR3s include the opening cysteine and the closing phenylalanine or tryptophan. Fields, in order: J gene, clone size, V gene, D gene, CDR3 DNA, CDR3 protein. D genes are given only for firm matches. Some rows mark clone size as missing; the rest say once, few, many or name a class of expanded clone.

j_gene: TRBJ1-6; abundance: .; v_gene: TRBV20-1; d_gene: TRBD1; CDR3nt: TGCAGTGCTAGACTGACAGGGGGCTACAATTCACCCCTCCACTTT; CDR3aa: CSARLTGGYNSPLHF
j_gene: TRBJ2-3; abundance: many; v_gene: TRBV15; d_gene: .; CDR3nt: TGTGCCACCAGCAGAGATGGGCAGGGCTGGGCAGATACGCAGTATTTT; CDR3aa: CATSRDGQGWADTQYF
j_gene: TRBJ2-3; abundance: many; v_gene: TRBV3-1; d_gene: TRBD2; CDR3nt: TGTGCCAGCAGCCAACTAGCGGGAGGACCAGATACGCAGTATTTT; CDR3aa: CASSQLAGGPDTQYF
j_gene: TRBJ2-1; abundance: many; v_gene: TRBV11-2; d_gene: .; CDR3nt: TGTGCCAGCAGCCTTATTCGGGGCAGAACCTACAATGAGCAGTTCTTC; CDR3aa: CASSLIRGRTYNEQFF
j_gene: TRBJ1-5; abundance: few; v_gene: TRBV7-2; d_gene: .; CDR3nt: TGTGCCAGCAGCTTAGGACAGTGGGTCAATCAGCCCCAGCATTTT; CDR3aa: CASSLGQWVNQPQHF
j_gene: TRBJ1-5; abundance: many; v_gene: TRBV29-1; d_gene: TRBD1; CDR3nt: TGCAGCGTTGTGACAGGGGATCAGCCCCAGCATTTT; CDR3aa: CSVVTGDQPQHF
j_gene: TRBJ2-5; abundance: few; v_gene: TRBV6-6; d_gene: .; CDR3nt: TGTGCCAGCAGTTATAGGGAGACCCAGTACTTC; CDR3aa: CASSYRETQYF
j_gene: TRBJ1-4; abundance: many; v_gene: TRBV4-2; d_gene: TRBD1; CDR3nt: TGTGCCAGCAGCCATCCCGGGACAGGGGATGAAAAACTGTTTTTT; CDR3aa: CASSHPGTGDEKLFF
j_gene: TRBJ1-3; abundance: .; v_gene: TRBV19; d_gene: .; CDR3nt: TGTGCCAGTAGTATGGCGCGGGACCCCTCTGGAAACACCATATATTTT; CDR3aa: CASSMARDPSGNTIYF
j_gene: TRBJ1-1; abundance: many; v_gene: TRBV7-9; d_gene: TRBD1; CDR3nt: TGTGCCAGCAGGTACACAGGGGGTCCTGAAGCTTTCTTT; CDR3aa: CASRYTGGPEAFF
j_gene: TRBJ2-5; abundance: many; v_gene: TRBV18; d_gene: TRBD2; CDR3nt: TGTGCCAGCTCACCCGAGACTAGCGGCCCTGGTCTCTTC; CDR3aa: CASSPETSGPGLF
j_gene: TRBJ2-1; abundance: many; v_gene: TRBV27; d_gene: TRBD2; CDR3nt: TGTGCCAGCAGCTTAAGCGGGAGGTCCGGCCCCTACAATGAGCAGTTCTTC; CDR3aa: CASSLSGRSGPYNEQFF
j_gene: TRBJ2-2; abundance: many; v_gene: TRBV5-1; d_gene: TRBD2; CDR3nt: TGCGCCAGCAGCTTGGAGCTAGCGGGAGGCCAGGGCGGGGAGCTGTTTTTT; CDR3aa: CASSLELAGGQGGELFF
j_gene: TRBJ2-3; abundance: few; v_gene: TRBV2; d_gene: .; CDR3nt: TGTGCCAGCAGCGACCCCGGGACTAGCACAGATACGCAGTATTTT; CDR3aa: CASSDPGTSTDTQYF
j_gene: TRBJ1-1; abundance: many; v_gene: TRBV27; d_gene: TRBD1; CDR3nt: TGTGCCAGCAGTTTATCCGGGACAGGGAGGACTGAAGCTTTCTTT; CDR3aa: CASSLSGTGRTEAFF
j_gene: TRBJ2-1; abundance: medium-sized; v_gene: TRBV20-1; d_gene: TRBD2; CDR3nt: TGCAGTGCCCGGTCTTTTCGGGAGGTTACCTACAATGAGCAGTTCTTC; CDR3aa: CSARSFREVTYNEQFF
j_gene: TRBJ2-3; abundance: few; v_gene: TRBV10-2; d_gene: .; CDR3nt: TGCGCCAGCAGTGATGTACAGGGAACAGATACGCAGTATTTT; CDR3aa: CASSDVQGTDTQYF
j_gene: TRBJ1-2; abundance: few; v_gene: TRBV4-1; d_gene: .; CDR3nt: TGCGCCAGCAGCCAGGAACCTCAGGGGTTGGGCTATGGCTACACCTTC; CDR3aa: CASSQEPQGLGYGYTF
j_gene: TRBJ1-1; abundance: .; v_gene: TRBV6-1; d_gene: .; CDR3nt: TGTGCCAGCAGATTGACAGGGAACACTGAAGCTTTCTTT; CDR3aa: CASRLTGNTEAFF
j_gene: TRBJ1-2; abundance: few; v_gene: TRBV28; d_gene: .; CDR3nt: TGTGCCAGCACTGGGGGTGACAGGACGGACGGCTACACCTTC; CDR3aa: CASTGGDRTDGYTF
j_gene: TRBJ2-1; abundance: few; v_gene: TRBV10-2; d_gene: TRBD2; CDR3nt: TGCGCCAGCAGCCCTATGACGTCCGGGACTAGCGGGAGGGCCGAGCAGTTCTTC; CDR3aa: CASSPMTSGTSGRAEQFF
j_gene: TRBJ2-7; abundance: few; v_gene: TRBV6-5; d_gene: TRBD2; CDR3nt: TGTGCCAGCAGCAGCGGCGGGGGCGAGCAGTACTTC; CDR3aa: CASSSGGGEQYF
j_gene: TRBJ2-1; abundance: few; v_gene: TRBV5-1; d_gene: .; CDR3nt: TGCGCCAGCAGCAGACCGGGACCAGACAATGAGCAGTTCTTC; CDR3aa: CASSRPGPDNEQFF
j_gene: TRBJ1-5; abundance: once; v_gene: TRBV20-1; d_gene: .; CDR3nt: TGCAGTGCCCGAGGTGGGGGCCCTACTAGCAATCAGCCCCAGCATTTT; CDR3aa: CSARGGGPTSNQPQHF
j_gene: TRBJ2-5; abundance: .; v_gene: TRBV2; d_gene: TRBD1; CDR3nt: TGTGCCAGCGGACAGGGGAAGCAAGAGACCCAGTACTTC; CDR3aa: CASGQGKQETQYF
j_gene: TRBJ2-7; abundance: .; v_gene: TRBV29-1; d_gene: TRBD1; CDR3nt: TGCAGCGTTGAGGCCGGACAGGAATTTCGGGAAGGCTCCTACGAGCAGTACTTC; CDR3aa: CSVEAGQEFREGSYEQYF
j_gene: TRBJ2-1; abundance: many; v_gene: TRBV5-1; d_gene: TRBD2; CDR3nt: TGCGCCAGCAGCCCCAGGACTAGCGGCTCCTACAATGAGCAGTTCTTC; CDR3aa: CASSPRTSGSYNEQFF
j_gene: TRBJ2-2; abundance: few; v_gene: TRBV19; d_gene: .; CDR3nt: TGTGCCAGTAGCACCCTCTACAGGAACACCGGGGAGCTGTTTTTT; CDR3aa: CASSTLYRNTGELFF
j_gene: TRBJ2-7; abundance: many; v_gene: TRBV28; d_gene: .; CDR3nt: TGTGCCAGCACTCGATCCCGGGACCCACAGTACTTC; CDR3aa: CASTRSRDPQYF
j_gene: TRBJ1-3; abundance: many; v_gene: TRBV6-5; d_gene: TRBD1; CDR3nt: TGTGCCAGCAGTTACTCGAATCAGGGGGCATCTGGAAACACCATATATTTT; CDR3aa: CASSYSNQGASGNTIYF
j_gene: TRBJ2-7; abundance: many; v_gene: TRBV20-1; d_gene: .; CDR3nt: TGCAGTGCTAGACCTCGGACAGAGCTTACCTACGAGCAGTACTTC; CDR3aa: CSARPRTELTYEQYF
j_gene: TRBJ2-1; abundance: many; v_gene: TRBV29-1; d_gene: TRBD2; CDR3nt: TGCAGCGTTGAAGTAAATGGACTAGCGGGAGAAAGCGCCTACAATGAGCAGTTCTTC; CDR3aa: CSVEVNGLAGESAYNEQFF
j_gene: TRBJ1-5; abundance: many; v_gene: TRBV19; d_gene: .; CDR3nt: TGTGCCAGTAGACCGAGCAATCAGCCCCAGCATTTT; CDR3aa: CASRPSNQPQHF
j_gene: TRBJ2-1; abundance: few; v_gene: TRBV24-1; d_gene: TRBD2; CDR3nt: TGTGCCACCAGTGATTTAGCCAGCGGGAGGGCCTTGTTCTTC; CDR3aa: CATSDLASGRALFF
j_gene: TRBJ2-3; abundance: many; v_gene: TRBV7-3; d_gene: .; CDR3nt: TGTGCCAGCAGCTTAAGGGCCCGGGCGGTAGATACGCAGTATTTT; CDR3aa: CASSLRARAVDTQYF
j_gene: TRBJ2-5; abundance: many; v_gene: TRBV12-3/TRBV12-4; d_gene: .; CDR3nt: TGTGCCAGCAGTTTTAGATTGGAGACCCAGTACTTC; CDR3aa: CASSFRLETQYF
j_gene: TRBJ2-7; abundance: many; v_gene: TRBV6-6; d_gene: .; CDR3nt: TGTGCCAGCACACGAGGCGGTGGGAACTCCTACGAGCAGTACTTC; CDR3aa: CASTRGGGNSYEQYF
j_gene: TRBJ2-2; abundance: many; v_gene: TRBV6-2/TRBV6-3; d_gene: TRBD2; CDR3nt: TGTGCCAGCAGTCGAAGACAACCGGGACTAGCGGCCGGGGAGCTGTTTTTT; CDR3aa: CASSRRQPGLAAGELFF
j_gene: TRBJ2-3; abundance: many; v_gene: TRBV11-2; d_gene: .; CDR3nt: TGTGCCAGCAGCTTAATTGCAGGGGCAAATACGCAGTATTTT; CDR3aa: CASSLIAGANTQYF
j_gene: TRBJ2-3; abundance: many; v_gene: TRBV27; d_gene: TRBD2; CDR3nt: TGTGCCAGCAGTTTATCAAGACTAGCGGGAGGTCGGGATACGCAGTATTTT; CDR3aa: CASSLSRLAGGRDTQYF
j_gene: TRBJ2-1; abundance: .; v_gene: TRBV28; d_gene: TRBD2; CDR3nt: TGTGCCAGCAGTAACCGACTAGCGGAAGGGCCGTTACAGTTCTTC; CDR3aa: CASSNRLAEGPLQFF
j_gene: TRBJ2-5; abundance: many; v_gene: TRBV11-2; d_gene: TRBD2; CDR3nt: TGTGCCAGCAGCTTAGAATCTAGCGGGAGGAGTCAAGAGACCCAGTACTTC; CDR3aa: CASSLESSGRSQETQYF
j_gene: TRBJ1-3; abundance: few; v_gene: TRBV7-6; d_gene: TRBD1; CDR3nt: TGTGCCAGCAGCTCACAGGGGAGCTCTGGAAACACCATATATTTT; CDR3aa: CASSSQGSSGNTIYF
j_gene: TRBJ1-1; abundance: few; v_gene: TRBV20-1; d_gene: .; CDR3nt: TGCAGTGCGTGGGACACGGCCGACACTGAAGCTTTCTTT; CDR3aa: CSAWDTADTEAFF
j_gene: TRBJ2-1; abundance: .; v_gene: TRBV9; d_gene: .; CDR3nt: TGTGCCAGCAGCCTCAACAGAGACCGCTCCTACAATGAGCAGTTCTTC; CDR3aa: CASSLNRDRSYNEQFF
j_gene: TRBJ2-1; abundance: .; v_gene: TRBV25-1; d_gene: .; CDR3nt: TGTGCCACCTCCAAGGGCGGCTACAATGAGCAGTTCTTC; CDR3aa: CATSKGGYNEQFF